The entry below gives a single T cell receptor beta chain sequence along with its context. What it binds is unknown. This PCR relied on a set of 60 Vbeta primers and 13 Jbeta primers. TCRdb's copy holds only in-frame clones and misses some; the assay was immunoSEQ multiplex PCR. The sample yields about 51,000 clones, of which the top ten take up about 2.2%. Each of the donors was a healthy bone marrow donor. From germline, CDR1 is GTSNPN and CDR2 SVGIG (reference sequence). The V and J ends lost 3 bases and 7 bases respectively, with 13 bases between them. The CDR3 spans 13 residues. The sample comes from a study of cytomegalovirus exposure and HLA in healthy donors. General observations from the study: Among CMV-associated TCR beta chains, most appeared HLA-restricted in a later analysis. It was only CMV serostatus that was available as immune exposure information. The study flagged about 150 TCR beta chains as cytomegalovirus-associated.

This clonotype was obtained from a female donor in good health and CMV-seronegative. Specimen: PBMCs. This chain connects TRBV30 to TRBJ1-3; unclear D gene. The CDR3 is CAWSAPVANTIYF. CDR3 sequence (DNA): TGTGCCTGGAGCGCCCCTGTAGCGAACACCATATATTTT.